The 16 T cell receptor beta chains reported below all come from one sample, sequenced in a study of shared clonotypes between healthy human individuals. The protocol was immunoSEQ multiplex PCR, while the TCRdb copy is restricted to in-frame clones and leaves out a portion. The sample shows around 640,000 clones, approximately 96% of them seen only once. CD8 cells regarded as naive lacked CD45RO, were positively chosen for CCR7, and omitted terminally differentiated effector memory CD45RA+ cells. Sequenced input: naive CD8+ T cells sorted from blood. The origin of the receptors is a woman under 40 in good health.

This sequence joins TRBV5-4 and TRBJ1-1, with a tentative D call TRBD1 (5 bases). This CDR3 has 12 residues. Trimming took 1 base from V and 11 from J, leaving 12 bases between them. CDR1 is SGHNT and CDR2 is YYREEE in the germline V gene (reference sequence). The CDR3 DNA follows: TGTGCCAGCAGCTTGAGCGGACATCGGGCTTTCTTT. Translation: CASSLSGHRAFF.

The gene calls are TRBV19 and TRBJ1-5, with D possibly matching TRBD1 (6 bases). V lost 3 bases and J 0 bases, leaving 9 bases between the germline ends. Germline loops: CDR1 LNHDA, CDR2 SQIVND (reference sequence). This CDR3 spans 15 amino acids. CDR3 nucleotide sequence: TGTGCCAGTAGTATCGGACAGTATAGCAATCAGCCCCAGCATTTT. Its translation is CASSIGQYSNQPQHF.

The chain is built from TRBV5-6 and TRBJ2-2, with 7 bases lining up with TRBD2. V gave up 4 bases and J gave up 2 bases; unmatched junction bases: 8. Germline V gene data show CDR1 as SGHDT and CDR2 as YYEEEE. CDR3 length equals 16 residues. The CDR3 DNA reads TGTGCCAGCAGCGTGGGAGGGACCTATAACACCGGGGAGCTGTTTTTT. Translating gives CASSVGGTYNTGELFF.

The chain combines TRBV2 with TRBJ1-6; TRBD1 is a possible D gene (5 bases). Germline V gene data show CDR1 as SNHLY and CDR2 as FYNNEI. Trimming took 9 bases from V and 0 from J, leaving 12 bases between them. This CDR3 comprises 15 residues. CDR3 nucleotide sequence: TGTGCCAGGAGCAGGGTGAGCTCCTATAATTCACCCCTCCACTTT. Protein product: CARSRVSSYNSPLHF.

The V gene is TRBV29-1, the J gene TRBJ2-3; tentatively, D is TRBD2 (5 bases). Trimming shortened V by 0 bases and J by 0 bases, and 10 bases separated the two germline ends. CDR1 is SQVTM, CDR2 ANQGSEA, per germline. CDR3 length equals 15 residues. CDR3 region: CSVEEAAPSTDTQYF. The CDR3 DNA is TGCAGCGTTGAAGAAGCGGCCCCTAGCACAGATACGCAGTATTTT.

The chain employs TRBV11-2 and TRBJ2-1, with TRBD2 identical over 8 bases. CDR1 and CDR2 (germline): SGHAT, FQNNGV. The CDR3 is 14 amino acids. V trimming: 0 bases; J trimming: 9 bases; junction bases outside the gene matches: 4. The CDR3 loop is CASSLDGLASEQFF. CDR3 DNA: TGTGCCAGCAGCTTAGATGGACTAGCATCTGAGCAGTTCTTC.

The V call is TRBV29-1, the J call TRBJ2-1, with D perhaps matching TRBD2 (5 bases). The CDR3 extends over 15 amino acids. V was pared by 5 bases and J by 1 base, with 15 bases between. Germline-derived CDR1 and CDR2 are SQVTM and ANQGSEA. CDR3 DNA: TGCAGCGTTCAAGGTGGGAGCGATTCCTACAATGAGCAGTTCTTC. This gives the protein CSVQGGSDSYNEQFF.

V and J are TRBV11-2 and TRBJ2-1; 10 nucleotides line up with TRBD2. The ends lost 5 bases at V and 9 bases at J; junction bases unmatched: 10. Germline CDR1 is SGHAT and CDR2 is FQNNGV. CDR3 length: 15 amino acids. In DNA, the CDR3 is TGTGCCAGCAGCGTGCTGGCGCTAGCGGGAGTTGAGCAGTTCTTC. It specifies CASSVLALAGVEQFF.

The chain couples TRBV5-1 to TRBJ1-2; D is perhaps TRBD1 (5 bases). The CDR3 sequence is 11 residues long. Between the trimmed V and J ends, which lost 7 bases and 3 bases, there was a span of 7 bases. The germline CDR1 and CDR2 sequences are SGHRS and YFSETQ. DNA of the CDR3: TGCGCCAGCCAAGGGGACTATGGCTACACCTTC. Translation: CASQGDYGYTF.

This clone was detected once. The chain uses TRBV7-2 and TRBJ1-5; D perhaps matches TRBD1 (6 bases). Germline CDR1 reads SGHTA; CDR2 reads FQGNSA. This CDR3 comprises 17 residues. Trimming stripped 3 bases from V and 0 bases from J, with 15 bases between. CDR3 sequence: CASSLGGSWDSNQPQHF. In nucleotides, the CDR3 is TGTGCCAGCAGCTTGGGGGGCTCTTGGGATAGCAATCAGCCCCAGCATTTT.

The rearrangement joins TRBV14 to TRBJ2-5, with a tentative D call TRBD2 (6 bases). The germline V gene has CDR1 SGHDN and CDR2 FVKESK. Between the trimmed V and J ends, which lost 4 bases and 3 bases, there was a span of 15 bases. The CDR3 runs 15 residues. DNA for the CDR3: TGTGCCAGCAGCCCATATGGGGAGGAGGAAGAGACCCAGTACTTC. This translates into CASSPYGEEEETQYF.

V is TRBV7-9 and J is TRBJ2-1, with D hard to call. The CDR3 consists of 12 residues. Germline lookup yields CDR1 SEHNR and CDR2 FQNEAQ (reference sequence). Trimming took off 2 bases at V and 10 bases at J, with 9 bases between the two ends. This CDR3 reads CASSLRSTEQFF. The CDR3 coding sequence is TGTGCCAGCAGCTTAAGGAGCACAGAGCAGTTCTTC.

The genes are TRBV5-6 and TRBJ2-7, with D uncertain. This CDR3 region has 10 residues. V lost 7 bases to trimming and J lost 1 base, with 3 bases between them. Germline V gene sequence: CDR1 SGHDT, CDR2 YYEEEE. DNA of the CDR3: TGTGCCAGCGGATCCTACGAGCAGTACTTC. Translated: CASGSYEQYF.

Worth noting for this clone: This specimen includes other DNA sequences encoding the same CDR3. The chain joins TRBV28 to TRBJ2-5; D possibly corresponds to TRBD2 (6 bases). The V and J ends lost 3 bases and 4 bases respectively, with 12 bases between them. Germline V gene lookup returns CDR1 MDHEN and CDR2 SYDVKM. This CDR3 is built from 14 residues. The CDR3 nucleotides are TGTGCCAGCAGTTTCCGACTAGTTGGAGAGACCCAGTACTTC. As protein: CASSFRLVGETQYF.

As regards this clone: This sample includes further DNA sequences coding for the same CDR3. The chain links TRBV20-1 to TRBJ2-7; D not resolved. The V end was cut by 6 bases, the J end by 5 bases, with 2 bases between. CDR1 is DFQATT, CDR2 SNEGSKA, per germline (reference sequence). This CDR3 has 8 amino acids. CDR3 region: CSADEQYF. The CDR3 nucleotides read TGCAGTGCGGACGAGCAGTACTTC.

This rearrangement joins TRBV27 to TRBJ1-4, with D possibly matching TRBD1 (5 bases). The CDR3 is made up of 17 amino acids. The germline V gene has CDR1 MNHEY and CDR2 SMNVEV (reference sequence). V shed 2 bases and J shed 3 bases, with 16 bases lying between them. CDR3 region: CASSLIPRVYPNEKLFF. As DNA, the CDR3 is TGTGCCAGCAGTTTAATACCCAGGGTCTACCCTAATGAAAAACTGTTTTTT.